Presented here are 10 T cell receptor beta chains from one specimen sequenced in a study of T cells in Graves' hyperthyroidism and ophthalmopathy. Regions amplified from RNA transcripts were the TCR beta CDR3 regions. A set of HTBI primers served as the primers for a first-round RT-PCR of the TCR CDR3. A single record per CDR3 protein comes from TCRdb applying MiXCR to the multiplex PCR reads. The sample contains around 500,000 distinct CDR3 sequences, 15% to 20% of which appear only once. The sequencing input was blood. The receptors derive from a woman in her 30s with Graves' ophthalmopathy.

The table lists this clonotype with many counts. This chain uses TRBV7-8 with TRBJ2-5; TRBD2 matches 14 bases. CDR1 and CDR2 (germline): SGHVS, FQNEAQ. Trimming cost V 4 bases and J 5 bases; bases outside gene matches: 9. This CDR3 has 17 residues. Here the CDR3 reads CASSSAGTSGSTETQYF. The CDR3 DNA is TGTGCCAGCAGCTCAGCCGGGACTAGCGGGAGTACGGAGACCCAGTACTTC.

V usage is TRBV5-1 and J usage is TRBJ2-3; 7 nucleotides line up with TRBD2. This CDR3 region has 15 residues. Trimming cost V 0 bases and J 4 bases; bases outside gene matches: 5. Germline values: CDR1 SGHRS, CDR2 YFSETQ. CDR3 loop: CASSLAGRESDTQYF. Written as DNA, the CDR3 is TGCGCCAGCAGCTTGGCCGGGCGGGAGTCAGATACGCAGTATTTT.

This clonotype was seen ten or more times. The V gene is TRBV12-3 or TRBV12-4, the J gene TRBJ2-7; 9 bases agree with TRBD1. After removal of 5 bases from V and 5 bases from J, the junction contained 10 bases not matched to a gene. CDR3 size: 15 residues. The CDR3 DNA reads TGTGCCAGCAGTCTCGGACAGGGGTTTGGGGACGAGCAGTACTTC. Translation gives CASSLGQGFGDEQYF.

This clonotype was observed many times. The chain carries TRBV5-6 and TRBJ2-7; D gene ambiguous. CDR1 is SGHDT, CDR2 YYEEEE, per germline. Deletions cut 3 bases from V and 7 bases from J, with 8 bases between. The CDR3 contains 11 residues. The CDR3: CASSYELEQYF. DNA of the CDR3: TGTGCCAGCAGCTATGAGCTTGAGCAGTACTTC.

V and J are TRBV7-9 and TRBJ2-5, with unresolved D. V lost 6 bases and J 8 bases, leaving 28 bases between the germline ends. This CDR3 is built from 17 residues. Germline-derived CDR1 and CDR2 are SEHNR and FQNEAQ (reference sequence). The CDR3 loop reads CASRIGRSEASSDTQYF. The DNA of the CDR3 is TGTGCCAGCAGGATCGGAAGGTCGGAAGCGTCTTCGGATACCCAGTACTTC.

This clonotype was seen repeatedly, ten times or more. The chain couples TRBV7-9 to TRBJ1-6, with D perhaps matching TRBD1 (5 bases). This CDR3 region has 13 residues. CDR1 and CDR2 from the germline V gene are SEHNR and FQNEAQ (reference sequence). Between the trimmed V and J ends, which lost 5 bases and 7 bases, there was a span of 9 bases. The CDR3 DNA reads TGTGCCAGCAGCAATCGACAGAATTCACCCCTCCACTTT. It translates to CASSNRQNSPLHF.

The table lists this clonotype with many counts. The chain is built from TRBV2 and TRBJ1-4, with 10 positions matching TRBD1. Trimming removed 5 bases from V and 8 bases from J; junction bases left unmatched: 5. The CDR3 is 14 residues long. Germline V gene sequence: CDR1 SNHLY, CDR2 FYNNEI. The CDR3 loop reads CASSPGTGEEKLFF. Written as DNA, the CDR3 is TGTGCCAGCAGTCCCGGGACAGGGGAAGAAAAACTGTTTTTT.

This clonotype was seen repeatedly, ten times or more. The chain uses TRBV18 and TRBJ1-2; unclear D gene. The CDR3 totals 14 residues. Per the germline V gene, CDR1 is KGHSH and CDR2 is LQKENI. The ends were cut back, 2 bases at V and 1 base at J, with 8 bases in the middle. The CDR3 DNA sequence: TGTGCCAGCTCACCAGAGCCTAATAACTATGGCTACACCTTC. Translation gives CASSPEPNNYGYTF.

The CDR3, as DNA: TGTGCCAGCAGCAAACCAGCCGGGACAGGGGTTGGAAAACTGTTTTTT. Translating gives CASSKPAGTGVGKLFF. The chain has TRBV25-1 and TRBJ1-4, with 10 bases matching TRBD1. Losses at the gene ends were 6 bases for V and 10 bases for J; bases not matched to a gene: 14. There are 16 residues in the CDR3. Germline V gives CDR1 MGHDK, CDR2 SYGVNS.

This sequence joins TRBV5-1 and TRBJ2-7, with D hard to call. Per the germline V gene, CDR1 is SGHRS and CDR2 is YFSETQ. The CDR3 runs 11 residues. V dropped 4 bases and J dropped 4 bases, with 6 bases sitting between them. CDR3 DNA sequence: TGCGCCAGCAGCGCCGATTACGAGCAGTACTTC. Translating gives CASSADYEQYF.